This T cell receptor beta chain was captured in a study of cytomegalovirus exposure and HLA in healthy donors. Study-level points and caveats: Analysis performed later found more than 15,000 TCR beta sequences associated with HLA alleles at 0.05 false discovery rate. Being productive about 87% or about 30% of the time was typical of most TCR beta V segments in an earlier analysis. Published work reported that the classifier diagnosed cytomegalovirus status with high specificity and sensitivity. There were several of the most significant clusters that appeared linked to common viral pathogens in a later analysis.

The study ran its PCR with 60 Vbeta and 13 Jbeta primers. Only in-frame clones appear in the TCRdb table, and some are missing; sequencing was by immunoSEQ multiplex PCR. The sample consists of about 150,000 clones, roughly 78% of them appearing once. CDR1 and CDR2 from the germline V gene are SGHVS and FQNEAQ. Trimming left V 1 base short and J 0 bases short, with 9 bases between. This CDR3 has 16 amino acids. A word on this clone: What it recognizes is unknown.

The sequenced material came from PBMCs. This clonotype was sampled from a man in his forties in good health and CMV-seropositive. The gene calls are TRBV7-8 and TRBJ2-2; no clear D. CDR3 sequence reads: CASSLVSHSNTGELFF. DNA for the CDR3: TGTGCCAGCAGCTTAGTTAGCCACTCGAACACCGGGGAGCTGTTTTTT.